This TCR beta chain was obtained from a study of cytomegalovirus exposure and HLA in healthy donors. Overall study findings and caveats: Some TCR beta chains (about 170 of them) were listed as cytomegalovirus-associated. Most TCR sequences were uncommon, yet certain public TCRs appeared in many donors.

CDR3 size: 15 residues. The trim removed 3 bases at V and 4 bases at J, leaving 5 bases unmatched. Germline V CDR1 and CDR2: SGHNT, YYREEE (reference sequence). Profiling relied on immunoSEQ multiplex PCR, and the TCRdb table lists in-frame clones only, not all of them. The repertoire consists of about 160,000 clones, with approximately 96% occurring once and the leading ten covering approximately 0.82%. Only a few counts were recorded for this clone. Antigen specificity is unknown. The specimen was PBMCs. The source is a woman under 30 in good health and CMV-seronegative. J is TRBJ2-5 and V is TRBV5-4; 11 bases line up with TRBD2. The CDR3 is CASSSTSGVGETQYF. The CDR3 bases are TGTGCCAGCAGCTCGACTAGCGGGGTAGGAGAGACCCAGTACTTC.